The T cell receptor (beta chain) under discussion was sequenced for a study of T cells after yellow fever vaccination. Study as a whole: Preparation used SMART-Seq v4 Ultra Low Input for the low-cell-number fractions.

Germline CDR1 reads LGHDT; CDR2 reads YNNKEL (reference sequence). The V end was cut by 1 base, the J end by 1 base, with 8 bases between. The CDR3 covers 15 residues. TCRdb re-called the 5' RACE reads with MiXCR, one entry per CDR3 protein. The sample lists fewer than 400,000 distinct CDR3 sequences, about 6% occurring once. The input for sequencing was PBMCs, taken 5 days after the yellow fever booster vaccination. This chain joins TRBV3-1 and TRBJ2-4; D call uncertain. This TCR came from a man aged 25 to 40 who received the YFV17D yellow fever vaccine. CDR3 sequence: CASSQARSAKNIQYF. The CDR3 coding sequence is TGTGCCAGCAGCCAAGCCCGCTCCGCCAAAAACATTCAGTACTTC.